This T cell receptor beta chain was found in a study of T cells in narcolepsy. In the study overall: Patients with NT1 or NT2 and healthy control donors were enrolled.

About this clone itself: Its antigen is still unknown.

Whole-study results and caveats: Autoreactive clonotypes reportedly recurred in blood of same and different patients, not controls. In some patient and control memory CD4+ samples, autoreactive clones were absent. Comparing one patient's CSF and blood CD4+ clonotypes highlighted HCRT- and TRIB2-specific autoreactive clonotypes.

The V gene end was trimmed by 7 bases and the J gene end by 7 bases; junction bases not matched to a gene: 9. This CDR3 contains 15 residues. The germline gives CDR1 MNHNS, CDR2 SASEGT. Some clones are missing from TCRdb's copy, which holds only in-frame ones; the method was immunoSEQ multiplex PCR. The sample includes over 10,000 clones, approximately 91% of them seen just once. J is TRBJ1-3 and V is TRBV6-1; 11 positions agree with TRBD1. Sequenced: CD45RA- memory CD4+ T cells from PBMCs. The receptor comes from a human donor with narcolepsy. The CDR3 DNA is TGTGCCAGCACCATGATCAGGGACAGGGGGAACACCATATATTTT. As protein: CASTMIRDRGNTIYF.